This TCR beta chain was found in a study of blood T cells in healthy people across ages. Germline loops: CDR1 MGHRA, CDR2 YSYEKL. The CDR3 has 15 residues. With V trimmed by 3 bases and J by 4 bases, 6 bases remained unmatched. Together with a sample-barcoded 5' primer, a J-beta primer mix was included in a second PCR lasting about 6 to 11 cycles. TCRdb analysed the 5' RACE reads with MiXCR anew, one entry per CDR3 protein. This table holds hundreds of thousands of distinct CDR3 sequences, under 55% found once. The sample consisted of blood. The receptor was derived from a man aged 60 to 69 in good health. J is TRBJ2-5 and V is TRBV4-1, with 9 positions matching TRBD2. This chain's CDR3 is CASSQGSGGRETQYF. The DNA for the CDR3 is TGCGCCAGCAGCCAGGGTAGCGGGGGTAGAGAGACCCAGTACTTC.